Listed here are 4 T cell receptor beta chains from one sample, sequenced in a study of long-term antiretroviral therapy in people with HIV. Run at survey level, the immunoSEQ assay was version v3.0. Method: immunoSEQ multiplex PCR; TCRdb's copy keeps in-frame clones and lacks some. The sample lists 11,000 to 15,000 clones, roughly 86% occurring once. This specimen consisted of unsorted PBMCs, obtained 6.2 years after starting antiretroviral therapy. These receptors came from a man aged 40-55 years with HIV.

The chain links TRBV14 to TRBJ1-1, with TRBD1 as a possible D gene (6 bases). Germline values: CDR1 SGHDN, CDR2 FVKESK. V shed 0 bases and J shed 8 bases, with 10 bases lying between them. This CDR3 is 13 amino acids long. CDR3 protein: CASSQDLGAEAFF. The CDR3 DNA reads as TGTGCCAGCAGCCAAGATTTGGGGGCGGAAGCTTTCTTT. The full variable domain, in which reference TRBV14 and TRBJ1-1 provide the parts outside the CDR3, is EAGVTQFPSHSVIEKGQTVTLRCDPISGHDNLYWYRRVMGKEIKFLLHFVKESKQDESGMPNNRFLAERTGGTYSTLKVQPAELEDSGVYFCASSQDLGAEAFFGQGTRLTVV.

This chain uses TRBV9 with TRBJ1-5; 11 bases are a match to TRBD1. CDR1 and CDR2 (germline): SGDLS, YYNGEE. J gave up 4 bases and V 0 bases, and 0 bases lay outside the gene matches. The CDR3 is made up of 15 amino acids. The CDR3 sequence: CASSVGDRGNQPQHF. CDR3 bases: TGTGCCAGCAGCGTAGGGGACAGGGGGAATCAGCCCCAGCATTTT. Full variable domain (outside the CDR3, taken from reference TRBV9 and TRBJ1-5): DSGVTQTPKHLITATGQRVTLRCSPRSGDLSVYWYQQSLDQGLQFLIQYYNGEERAKGNILERFSAQQFPDLHSELNLSSLELGDSALYFCASSVGDRGNQPQHFGDGTRLSIL.

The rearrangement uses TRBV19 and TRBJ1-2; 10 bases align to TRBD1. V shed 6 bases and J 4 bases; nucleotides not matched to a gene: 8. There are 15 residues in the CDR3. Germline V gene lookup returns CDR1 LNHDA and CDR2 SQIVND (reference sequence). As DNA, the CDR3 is TGTGCCAGTAGCATACCGGGACAGGGGATCTATGGCTACACCTTC. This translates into CASSIPGQGIYGYTF.

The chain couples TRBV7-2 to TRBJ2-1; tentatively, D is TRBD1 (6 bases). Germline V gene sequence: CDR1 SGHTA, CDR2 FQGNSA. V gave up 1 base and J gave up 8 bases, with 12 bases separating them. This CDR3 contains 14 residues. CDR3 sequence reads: CASSLVGGGDEQFF. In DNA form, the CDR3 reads TGTGCCAGCAGCTTAGTAGGGGGTGGGGATGAGCAGTTCTTC.